This T cell receptor beta chain was retrieved from a study of spatial heterogeneity in lung cancer. Turning to the study itself: Combinations of a unique TCR and a UMI were tallied in raw reads, and on average each appeared more than ten times. Study-wide results and limits: Tumor TCRs that were ubiquitous and expanded showed up in blood more at resection than follow-up.

Time point defined: sample taken at primary tumor resection. In this sample, this clonotype turned up many times. Its antigen remains unidentified. The germline V and J ends were trimmed by 6 bases and 5 bases, with 22 bases remaining between them. CDR1 MNHEY and CDR2 SVGEGT come from the germline V gene. The CDR3 length is 16 residues. TCRdb independently ran MiXCR on the 5' RACE reads; one entry per CDR3 protein. The sample has approximately 11,000 distinct CDR3 sequences, around 3.5% seen once; the top ten hold 52%. The receptor's source is a female donor with early-stage non-small cell lung cancer. The chain combines TRBV6-2 or TRBV6-3 with TRBJ2-5; D unclear. Sequencing used PBMCs, obtained at surgery. CDR3 amino acids: CASSPPPFQQRETQYF. CDR3 nucleotides: TGTGCCAGCAGCCCTCCTCCGTTCCAACAAAGGGAGACCCAGTACTTC.